This TCR beta chain is from a study of CXCR3-negative and CXCR3-positive naive CD8 T cells. CD8+ T cell subsets were each sorted in triplicate, a few hundred thousand cells apiece. TRB cDNA libraries were made by UMI-labeled 5' RACE. TCRdb re-called the 5' RACE reads and catalogs CDR3 proteins one per entry, DNA excluded. This listing includes about 48,000 distinct CDR3 sequences. Turning to this clonotype: Its antigen is undetermined.

The CDR3 spans 16 residues. Germline-derived CDR1 and CDR2 are SGHRS and YFSETQ. Broader study findings: Diversity proved comparably high across both naive subsets and much lower in memory CD8+ cells. Unlike memory cells, which differed, naive CXCR3-negative and CXCR3-positive cells had similar TRBV-TRBJ usage.

This receptor was taken from a human donor in good health. Some clones in this sample may be carry-over from other donors' samples. The genes are TRBV5-1 and TRBJ2-3; TCRdb reports TRBD1, a call that lacks DNA to check it against. The specimen sequenced was memory CD8+ T cells from blood. The CDR3 loop reads CASKSGTDDFTDTQYF.